These 4 T cell receptor beta chains were all obtained from the same sample, sequenced in a study of T-cell memory formation after mild COVID-19 (dated by TCRdb to the early 2020s). Library construction relied on 5' RACE. Sequencing took place on an Illumina NovaSeq 6000. TCRdb passed the public sequencing reads through fastp at Q25 and MiXCR, retaining productive beta sequences. Each entry is one CDR3 protein sequence, shown with its most common DNA and genes. The sample table records 250,000 to 350,000 distinct CDR3 sequences; roughly 15% of these occur just once. The ten largest clones take up 20% to 25% of the sample. Sequencing used PBMCs or a T cell subset sorted from them (not recorded which). These receptors originate from a young man who had mild COVID-19 (a few samples of this study predate the infection). The sample titles of this study are shuffled in the database, so cell type and time point are left out; the donor was told from shared clones.

The genes are TRBV4-1 and TRBJ1-2; TRBD1 agrees at 8 bases. With 3 bases clipped from V and 8 bases from J, the junction kept 5 bases outside the gene matches. The CDR3 contains 13 residues. Germline V CDR1 and CDR2: MGHRA, YSYEKL. The CDR3 region has the DNA TGCGCCAGCAGCCAGGCAGGGGGCTGGGGCTACACCTTC. This translates into CASSQAGGWGYTF.

This clonotype was recorded a few times. J is TRBJ1-2 and V is TRBV7-8; D is possibly TRBD1 (6 bases). The CDR3 has 14 amino acids. Trimming took off 5 bases at V and 4 bases at J, with 14 bases between the two ends. Germline-derived CDR1 and CDR2 are SGHVS and FQNEAQ. Here the CDR3 DNA reads TGTGCCAGCAGCCCCGGGGGGCCGGGCTATGGCTACACCTTC. Translated: CASSPGGPGYGYTF.

The sample holds a few counts of this clonotype. The chain uses TRBV12-3 or TRBV12-4 and TRBJ2-7, with TRBD1 matching over 9 bases. The V and J ends lost 2 bases and 5 bases, in that order; junction bases with no gene match: 7. The CDR3 covers 15 residues. CDR3 protein: CASSLRGQGGDEQYF. The CDR3 DNA is TGTGCCAGCAGTTTAAGGGGACAGGGAGGGGACGAGCAGTACTTC.

This clonotype was seen a handful of times. The chain couples TRBV7-3 to TRBJ2-1, with D perhaps TRBD1 (6 bases). Germline CDR1 and CDR2: SGHTA and FQGTGA. The CDR3 has 14 amino acids. Trimming removed 3 bases at V and 9 bases at J, with 15 bases between. The CDR3 protein is CASSFLPDSFEQFF. In DNA, the CDR3 is TGTGCCAGCAGCTTCCTCCCGGACAGTTTTGAGCAGTTCTTC.